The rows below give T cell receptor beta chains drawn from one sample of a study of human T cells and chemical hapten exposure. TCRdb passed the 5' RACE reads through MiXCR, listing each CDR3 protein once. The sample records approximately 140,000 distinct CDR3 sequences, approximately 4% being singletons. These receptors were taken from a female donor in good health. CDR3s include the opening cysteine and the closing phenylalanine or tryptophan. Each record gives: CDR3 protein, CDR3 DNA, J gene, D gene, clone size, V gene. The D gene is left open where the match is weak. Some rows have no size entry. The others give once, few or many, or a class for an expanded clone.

cdr3_aa: CATSRSQLGQGTSNQPQHF
cdr3_nt: TGTGCCACCAGCAGATCCCAGCTGGGACAGGGGACTAGCAATCAGCCCCAGCATTTT
j_call: TRBJ1-5
d_call: TRBD1
clone_size: -
v_call: TRBV15

cdr3_aa: CSVWQGAGDTQYF
cdr3_nt: TGCAGCGTTTGGCAGGGGGCAGGGGATACGCAGTATTTT
j_call: TRBJ2-3
d_call: TRBD1
clone_size: many
v_call: TRBV29-1

cdr3_aa: CASSLGQGAGQPQHF
cdr3_nt: TGTGCCAGCAGCTTAGGGCAGGGGGCGGGCCAGCCCCAGCATTTT
j_call: TRBJ1-5
d_call: TRBD1
clone_size: many
v_call: TRBV7-8

cdr3_aa: CASNLDGAQYF
cdr3_nt: TGTGCCAGCAACCTCGATGGCGCGCAGTATTTT
j_call: TRBJ2-3
d_call: -
clone_size: many
v_call: TRBV12-3/TRBV12-4

cdr3_aa: CSARDHPAASEAFF
cdr3_nt: TGCAGTGCTAGAGATCATCCGGCGGCCAGTGAAGCTTTCTTT
j_call: TRBJ1-1
d_call: -
clone_size: few
v_call: TRBV20-1

cdr3_aa: CASSPRGGGNQPQHF
cdr3_nt: TGTGCCAGCAGCCCCCGGGGCGGGGGGAATCAGCCCCAGCATTTT
j_call: TRBJ1-5
d_call: -
clone_size: many
v_call: TRBV9

cdr3_aa: CASRAASNYGYTF
cdr3_nt: TGTGCCAGCAGGGCAGCTTCCAACTATGGCTACACCTTC
j_call: TRBJ1-2
d_call: -
clone_size: many
v_call: TRBV14

cdr3_aa: CASSPLAQTTYEQFF
cdr3_nt: TGTGCCAGCAGTCCGCTGGCCCAGACAACTTATGAGCAGTTCTTC
j_call: TRBJ2-1
d_call: -
clone_size: -
v_call: TRBV6-6

cdr3_aa: CASSRGLAGVTDTQYF
cdr3_nt: TGTGCCAGCAGCCGGGGACTAGCGGGGGTCACAGATACGCAGTATTTT
j_call: TRBJ2-3
d_call: TRBD2
clone_size: few
v_call: TRBV5-4

cdr3_aa: CSARDRLRGGNQPQHF
cdr3_nt: TGCAGTGCTAGAGATCGCTTACGGGGAGGCAATCAGCCCCAGCATTTT
j_call: TRBJ1-5
d_call: -
clone_size: -
v_call: TRBV20-1

cdr3_aa: CASSPRTDSSSTEKLFF
cdr3_nt: TGTGCCAGCAGTCCACGGACTGACTCTAGTAGTACGGAAAAACTGTTTTTT
j_call: TRBJ1-4
d_call: -
clone_size: few
v_call: TRBV27

cdr3_aa: CAWSELAGYNEQFF
cdr3_nt: TGTGCCTGGAGTGAACTAGCGGGCTACAATGAGCAGTTCTTC
j_call: TRBJ2-1
d_call: TRBD2
clone_size: many
v_call: TRBV30

cdr3_aa: CASGGGGAGTGELFF
cdr3_nt: TGTGCCAGCGGGGGAGGGGGGGCAGGTACCGGGGAGCTGTTTTTT
j_call: TRBJ2-2
d_call: -
clone_size: many
v_call: TRBV6-1

cdr3_aa: CASSQLVVTDTQYF
cdr3_nt: TGTGCCAGCAGCCAATTGGTAGTAACAGATACGCAGTATTTT
j_call: TRBJ2-3
d_call: -
clone_size: -
v_call: TRBV4-2

cdr3_aa: CASRQHQETQYF
cdr3_nt: TGTGCCAGCAGGCAGCATCAAGAGACCCAGTACTTC
j_call: TRBJ2-5
d_call: -
clone_size: many
v_call: TRBV2

cdr3_aa: CSARDTRGLGNQPQHF
cdr3_nt: TGCAGTGCTAGAGATACGAGGGGGCTGGGGAATCAGCCCCAGCATTTT
j_call: TRBJ1-5
d_call: TRBD1
clone_size: many
v_call: TRBV20-1

cdr3_aa: CASSLVGCGDTQYF
cdr3_nt: TGTGCCAGCAGCTTAGTAGGGTGTGGGGATACGCAGTATTTT
j_call: TRBJ2-3
d_call: -
clone_size: few
v_call: TRBV7-9

cdr3_aa: CASSWGRNTGELFF
cdr3_nt: TGCGCCAGCAGCTGGGGAAGAAACACCGGGGAGCTGTTTTTT
j_call: TRBJ2-2
d_call: -
clone_size: many
v_call: TRBV5-1

cdr3_aa: CASRRGEPDGYTF
cdr3_nt: TGTGCCAGCAGAAGGGGAGAACCGGATGGCTACACCTTC
j_call: TRBJ1-2
d_call: -
clone_size: many
v_call: TRBV6-1

cdr3_aa: CASRGWGTGELFF
cdr3_nt: TGTGCCAGCAGGGGATGGGGGACCGGGGAGCTGTTTTTT
j_call: TRBJ2-2
d_call: -
clone_size: few
v_call: TRBV6-5

cdr3_aa: CASSPLAGVSSYNEQFF
cdr3_nt: TGTGCCAGCTCACCCTTAGCGGGTGTAAGCTCCTACAATGAGCAGTTCTTC
j_call: TRBJ2-1
d_call: TRBD2
clone_size: few
v_call: TRBV18

cdr3_aa: CASSFLGGENTEAFF
cdr3_nt: TGTGCCAGCAGTTTCCTTGGGGGCGAGAACACTGAAGCTTTCTTT
j_call: TRBJ1-1
d_call: -
clone_size: many
v_call: TRBV12-3/TRBV12-4

cdr3_aa: CASSYSEALDSQFF
cdr3_nt: TGTGCCAGCAGTTACTCGGAAGCTTTGGACTCCCAGTTCTTC
j_call: TRBJ2-1
d_call: -
clone_size: -
v_call: TRBV6-5

cdr3_aa: CASSPWTGSISGNTIYF
cdr3_nt: TGTGCCAGCAGCCCATGGACAGGGTCCATCTCTGGAAACACCATATATTTT
j_call: TRBJ1-3
d_call: TRBD1
clone_size: many
v_call: TRBV27

cdr3_aa: CASSLDLEQYF
cdr3_nt: TGTGCCAGCAGTTTAGACCTCGAGCAGTACTTC
j_call: TRBJ2-7
d_call: -
clone_size: many
v_call: TRBV6-6

cdr3_aa: CASSPSAGGYGNTIYF
cdr3_nt: TGTGCCAGCTCACCCTCTGCAGGGGGCTATGGAAACACCATATATTTT
j_call: TRBJ1-3
d_call: TRBD1
clone_size: -
v_call: TRBV18

cdr3_aa: CASSPLTASSYEQYF
cdr3_nt: TGCGCCAGCAGCCCCCTCACAGCAAGCTCCTACGAGCAGTACTTC
j_call: TRBJ2-7
d_call: -
clone_size: many
v_call: TRBV5-1

cdr3_aa: CASSRDRGRDTIYF
cdr3_nt: TGTGCCAGCAGCCGAGACAGGGGGCGAGACACCATATATTTT
j_call: TRBJ1-3
d_call: TRBD1
clone_size: many
v_call: TRBV3-1

cdr3_aa: CASSKWDRGSSNEQFF
cdr3_nt: TGTGCCAGTAGTAAATGGGACAGGGGGAGCTCCAATGAGCAGTTCTTC
j_call: TRBJ2-1
d_call: TRBD1
clone_size: many
v_call: TRBV19

cdr3_aa: CASSRVAGGQYNEQFF
cdr3_nt: TGTGCCAGCAGTCGCGTAGCGGGGGGGCAGTACAATGAGCAGTTCTTC
j_call: TRBJ2-1
d_call: TRBD2
clone_size: many
v_call: TRBV7-2

cdr3_aa: CASSPDRKSSNQPQHF
cdr3_nt: TGCGCCAGCAGCCCGGATAGGAAGAGTAGCAATCAGCCCCAGCATTTT
j_call: TRBJ1-5
d_call: -
clone_size: many
v_call: TRBV4-3

cdr3_aa: CASSSRTGHSPVVCFYEQYF
cdr3_nt: TGTGCCAGCAGCTCACGAACAGGACATTCACCCGTTGTATGCTTCTACGAGCAGTACTTC
j_call: TRBJ2-7
d_call: -
clone_size: many
v_call: TRBV5-4

cdr3_aa: CSARSAGNQPQHF
cdr3_nt: TGCAGTGCGCGGTCAGCTGGGAATCAGCCCCAGCATTTT
j_call: TRBJ1-5
d_call: -
clone_size: many
v_call: TRBV20-1

cdr3_aa: CASSPFPGTECYNEQFF
cdr3_nt: TGTGCCAGCAGTCCCTTCCCCGGGACAGAGTGCTACAATGAGCAGTTCTTC
j_call: TRBJ2-1
d_call: TRBD1
clone_size: -
v_call: TRBV27

cdr3_aa: CASSRNSETQYF
cdr3_nt: TGTGCCAGTAGCAGGAATTCGGAGACCCAGTACTTC
j_call: TRBJ2-5
d_call: -
clone_size: few
v_call: TRBV19

cdr3_aa: CASSFPFTKAGGNTEAFF
cdr3_nt: TGTGCCAGCAGCTTCCCCTTTACCAAGGCAGGGGGGAACACTGAAGCTTTCTTT
j_call: TRBJ1-1
d_call: TRBD1
clone_size: many
v_call: TRBV7-9

cdr3_aa: CASSPGRDTYEQYF
cdr3_nt: TGTGCTAGCAGCCCCGGACGAGATACCTACGAGCAGTACTTC
j_call: TRBJ2-7
d_call: -
clone_size: few
v_call: TRBV7-7

cdr3_aa: CASSLSQLNSPLHF
cdr3_nt: TGTGCCAGCAGTTTGTCACAGCTAAATTCACCCCTCCACTTT
j_call: TRBJ1-6
d_call: -
clone_size: many
v_call: TRBV27

cdr3_aa: CSAGATGRMDGYTF
cdr3_nt: TGCAGTGCTGGGGCGACAGGGCGGATGGACGGCTACACCTTC
j_call: TRBJ1-2
d_call: TRBD1
clone_size: many
v_call: TRBV20-1

cdr3_aa: CASSLVRQGSYNEQFF
cdr3_nt: TGTGCCAGCAGTTTAGTCCGACAGGGCTCCTACAATGAGCAGTTCTTC
j_call: TRBJ2-1
d_call: TRBD1
clone_size: -
v_call: TRBV12-3/TRBV12-4

cdr3_aa: CASSKLTSGGYEQYF
cdr3_nt: TGCGCCAGCAGCAAACTAACATCGGGGGGCTACGAGCAGTACTTC
j_call: TRBJ2-7
d_call: TRBD2
clone_size: many
v_call: TRBV5-1

cdr3_aa: CSATHRGQFGYTF
cdr3_nt: TGCAGTGCCACCCACAGGGGGCAGTTTGGCTACACCTTC
j_call: TRBJ1-2
d_call: TRBD1
clone_size: many
v_call: TRBV20-1

cdr3_aa: CASSAAAYEQYF
cdr3_nt: TGTGCCAGCAGTGCAGCGGCCTACGAGCAGTACTTC
j_call: TRBJ2-7
d_call: -
clone_size: -
v_call: TRBV2

cdr3_aa: CASSPRLINYGYTF
cdr3_nt: TGTGCCAGCAGCCCGAGACTGATAAACTATGGCTACACCTTC
j_call: TRBJ1-2
d_call: -
clone_size: many
v_call: TRBV7-8

cdr3_aa: CASSPPYAGELFF
cdr3_nt: TGTGCCAGCAGCCCCCCATATGCCGGGGAGCTGTTTTTT
j_call: TRBJ2-2
d_call: -
clone_size: many
v_call: TRBV7-8

cdr3_aa: CASTPGQGASEQFF
cdr3_nt: TGCGCCAGCACCCCGGGACAGGGGGCGAGTGAGCAGTTCTTC
j_call: TRBJ2-1
d_call: TRBD1
clone_size: many
v_call: TRBV5-1

cdr3_aa: CASSSDRESWGNTIYF
cdr3_nt: TGTGCCAGCAGTTCCGACAGGGAATCGTGGGGAAACACCATATATTTT
j_call: TRBJ1-3
d_call: TRBD1
clone_size: few
v_call: TRBV12-3/TRBV12-4

cdr3_aa: CASSPRGTTRERTQYF
cdr3_nt: TGTGCCAGCTCACCACGAGGGACTACGAGGGAACGGACCCAGTACTTC
j_call: TRBJ2-5
d_call: TRBD2
clone_size: many
v_call: TRBV18

cdr3_aa: CASGSTRGERRGTQYF
cdr3_nt: TGTGCCAGTGGGTCGACCCGGGGGGAGCGCCGGGGAACGCAGTATTTT
j_call: TRBJ2-3
d_call: TRBD2
clone_size: many
v_call: TRBV7-2

cdr3_aa: CSARYTGELFF
cdr3_nt: TGCAGTGCCCGCTACACCGGGGAGCTGTTTTTT
j_call: TRBJ2-2
d_call: -
clone_size: -
v_call: TRBV20-1